Ten or more counts support the clone carrying this T cell receptor beta chain. The antigen is unknown. These data originate in a study of CD8 T cells in ankylosing spondylitis. General study results and limits: Apparently characteristic of ankylosing spondylitis blood was a TCR beta motif (eight highly homologous variants). Enrichment of disease-linked clones was reportedly significant in matched ankylosing spondylitis synovial fluid.

The CDR3 sequence is 15 residues long. CDR1 is DFQATT and CDR2 is SNEGSKA in the germline V gene (reference sequence). Trimming stripped 2 bases from V and 5 bases from J, with 18 bases between. TCR beta libraries were made by quantitative 5'-RACE with molecular barcodes. TCRdb fed the 5' RACE reads into MiXCR, producing one record per CDR3 protein. Here the sample spans 350,000 or so distinct CDR3 sequences, approximately 10% being singletons. The sample taken for sequencing was blood, either unsorted or a sorted T cell fraction (not recorded which). The receptor's source is a female donor with ankylosing spondylitis or in good health (not recorded which). The V and J genes are TRBV20-1 and TRBJ1-2; D is unclear. The CDR3 bases are TGCAGTGCTAGACCGGGCGGAAACTCTTTTTATGGCTACACCTTC. This gives the protein CSARPGGNSFYGYTF.